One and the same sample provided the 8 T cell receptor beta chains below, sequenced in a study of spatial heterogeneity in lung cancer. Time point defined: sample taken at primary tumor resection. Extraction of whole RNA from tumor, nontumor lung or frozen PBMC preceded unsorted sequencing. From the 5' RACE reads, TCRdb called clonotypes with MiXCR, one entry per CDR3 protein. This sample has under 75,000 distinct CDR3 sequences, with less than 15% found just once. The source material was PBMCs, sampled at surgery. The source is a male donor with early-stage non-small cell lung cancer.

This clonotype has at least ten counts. CDR3 in DNA: TGTGCCAGCAGCCCCCCCGTGGCAGGACATTACGAGCAGTACTTC. This translates into CASSPPVAGHYEQYF. The J gene is TRBJ2-7, the V gene TRBV7-9; maybe TRBD1 (5 bases). CDR3 length: 15 amino acids. CDR1 and CDR2 (germline): SEHNR, FQNEAQ (reference sequence). V lost 5 bases to trimming and J lost 4 bases, with 18 bases between them.

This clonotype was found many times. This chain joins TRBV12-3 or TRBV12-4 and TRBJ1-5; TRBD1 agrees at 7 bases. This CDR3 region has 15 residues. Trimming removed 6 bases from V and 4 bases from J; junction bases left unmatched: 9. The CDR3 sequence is CASRVTGALNQPQHF. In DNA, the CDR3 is TGTGCCAGCAGAGTAACAGGGGCCCTAAATCAGCCCCAGCATTTT.

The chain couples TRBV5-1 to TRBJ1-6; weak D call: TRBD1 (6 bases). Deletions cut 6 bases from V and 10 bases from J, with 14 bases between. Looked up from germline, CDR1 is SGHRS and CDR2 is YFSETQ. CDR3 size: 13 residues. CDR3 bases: TGCGCCAGCACGTGGGGGCAGGAATCACCCCTCCACTTT. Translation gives CASTWGQESPLHF.

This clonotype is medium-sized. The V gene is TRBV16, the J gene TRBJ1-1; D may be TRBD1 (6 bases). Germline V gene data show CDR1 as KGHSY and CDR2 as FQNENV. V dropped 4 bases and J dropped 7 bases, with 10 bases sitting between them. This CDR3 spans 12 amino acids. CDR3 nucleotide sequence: TGTGCCAGCAGCCCTACAGGGAATGAAGCTTTCTTT. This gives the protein CASSPTGNEAFF.

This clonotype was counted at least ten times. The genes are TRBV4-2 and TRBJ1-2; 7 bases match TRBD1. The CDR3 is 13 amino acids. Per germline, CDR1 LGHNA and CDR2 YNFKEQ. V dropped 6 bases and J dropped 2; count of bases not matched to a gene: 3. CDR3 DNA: TGTGCCAGCAGTTCAGGGGGAAACTATGGCTACACCTTC. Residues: CASSSGGNYGYTF.

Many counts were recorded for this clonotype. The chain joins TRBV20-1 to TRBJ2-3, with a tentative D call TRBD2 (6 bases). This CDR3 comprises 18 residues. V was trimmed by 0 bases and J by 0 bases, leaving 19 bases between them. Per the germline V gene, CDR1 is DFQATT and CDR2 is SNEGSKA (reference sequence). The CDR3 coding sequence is TGCAGTGCTAGAGAGAAATTGATTGGGACTTTGAGCACAGATACGCAGTATTTT. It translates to CSAREKLIGTLSTDTQYF.

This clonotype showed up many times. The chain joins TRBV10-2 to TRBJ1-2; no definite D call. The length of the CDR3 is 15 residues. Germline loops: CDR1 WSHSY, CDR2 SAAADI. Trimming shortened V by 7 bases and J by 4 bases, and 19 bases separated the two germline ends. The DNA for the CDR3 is TGCGCCAGCATGGTCGGGGAGGCCTCTCGCTATGGCTACACCTTC. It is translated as CASMVGEASRYGYTF.

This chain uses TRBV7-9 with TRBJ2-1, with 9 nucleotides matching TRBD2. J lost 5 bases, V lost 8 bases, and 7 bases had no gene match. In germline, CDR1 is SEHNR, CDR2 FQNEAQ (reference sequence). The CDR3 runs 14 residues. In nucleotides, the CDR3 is TGTGCCAGCCTTTCGACTAGCGGCAACAATGAGCAGTTCTTC. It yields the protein CASLSTSGNNEQFF.